This T cell receptor beta chain was documented in a study of blood T cell repertoires in COVID-19. Assay used: immunoSEQ multiplex PCR; TCRdb lists only in-frame clones, some missing. The table has under 350,000 clones, about 85% seen once; the top ten hold 13%. CDR3 length: 11 residues. Trimming took off 3 bases at V and 3 bases at J, with 2 bases between the two ends. CDR1 and CDR2 (germline): KGHSH, LQKENI. The chain employs TRBV18 and TRBJ2-5; D is unresolved. This clonotype was obtained from a human donor in a cohort sampled during active COVID-19. Sequencing used peripheral blood. Written as DNA, the CDR3 is TGTGCCAGCTCACCCAAAGAGACCCAGTACTTC. This sequence encodes CASSPKETQYF. Together with reference TRBV18 and TRBJ2-5, the CDR3 gives the full variable domain: NAGVMQNPRHLVRRRGQEARLRCSPMKGHSHVYWYRQLPEEGLKFMVYLQKENIIDESGMPKERFSAEFPKEGPSILRIQQVVRGDSAAYFCASSPKETQYFGPGTRLLVL.